This T cell receptor (beta chain) was captured in a study of cytomegalovirus exposure and HLA in healthy donors. Study-wide results and caveats: Rarity characterized most TCR sequences, yet some public TCRs appeared in many donors.

For this clone: Antigen unknown.

Some clones are missing from TCRdb's copy, which holds only in-frame ones; the method was immunoSEQ multiplex PCR. The sample lists around 150,000 clones; around four fifths were seen once. CDR3 size: 15 residues. CDR1 and CDR2 from the germline V gene are SNHLY and FYNNEI. Trimming pared 5 bases from V and 0 bases from J, leaving 12 bases between. This TCR derives from a man aged 25 to 40 in good health and CMV-seropositive. The source material was PBMCs. The chain combines TRBV2 with TRBJ2-3, with D possibly matching TRBD1 (7 bases). The CDR3 region has the DNA TGTGCCAGCAGTCTCTCAGGGGGGAGCACAGATACGCAGTATTTT. Translation: CASSLSGGSTDTQYF. Combining the CDR3 with reference TRBV2 and TRBJ2-3 gives the whole variable domain EPEVTQTPSHQVTQMGQEVILRCVPISNHLYFYWYRQILGQKVEFLVSFYNNEISEKSEIFDDQFSVERPDGSNFTLKIRSTKLEDSAMYFCASSLSGGSTDTQYFGPGTRLTVL.